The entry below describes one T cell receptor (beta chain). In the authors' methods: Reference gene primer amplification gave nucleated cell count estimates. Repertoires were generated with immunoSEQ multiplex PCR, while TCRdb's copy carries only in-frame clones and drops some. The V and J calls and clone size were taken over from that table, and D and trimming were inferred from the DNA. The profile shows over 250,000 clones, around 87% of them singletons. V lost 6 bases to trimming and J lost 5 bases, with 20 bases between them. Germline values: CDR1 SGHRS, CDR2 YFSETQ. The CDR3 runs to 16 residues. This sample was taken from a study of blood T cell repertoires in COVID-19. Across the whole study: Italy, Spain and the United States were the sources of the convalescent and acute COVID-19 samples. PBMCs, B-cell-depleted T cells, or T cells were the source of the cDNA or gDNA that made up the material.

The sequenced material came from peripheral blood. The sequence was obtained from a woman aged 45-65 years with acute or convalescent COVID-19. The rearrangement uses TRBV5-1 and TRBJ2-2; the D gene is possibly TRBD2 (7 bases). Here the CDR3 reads CASNPWGRELTGELFF. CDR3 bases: TGCGCCAGCAACCCCTGGGGGCGGGAGTTGACCGGGGAGCTGTTTTTT.